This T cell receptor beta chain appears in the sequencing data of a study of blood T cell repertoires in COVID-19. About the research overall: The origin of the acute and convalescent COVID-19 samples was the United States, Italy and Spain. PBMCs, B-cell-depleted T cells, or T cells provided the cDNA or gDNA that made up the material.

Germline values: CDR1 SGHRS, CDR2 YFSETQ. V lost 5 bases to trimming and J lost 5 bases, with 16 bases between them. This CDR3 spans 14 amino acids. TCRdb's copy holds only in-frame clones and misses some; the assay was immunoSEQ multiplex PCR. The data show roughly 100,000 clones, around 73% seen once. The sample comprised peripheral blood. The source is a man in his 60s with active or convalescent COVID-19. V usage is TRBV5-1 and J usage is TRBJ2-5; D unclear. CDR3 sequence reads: CASRTLAHGETQYF. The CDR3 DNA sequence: TGCGCCAGCAGGACACTCGCCCATGGGGAGACCCAGTACTTC.